The T cell receptor (beta chain) under discussion was sequenced for a study of cytomegalovirus exposure and HLA in healthy donors. Study outcomes and limitations: The classifier was said to identify cytomegalovirus status with high specificity and sensitivity.

As to this clone: Its matching antigen is unknown.

CDR1 and CDR2 (germline): MNHEY, SVGAGI. Trimming pared 6 bases from V and 7 bases from J, leaving 18 bases between. This CDR3 spans 15 amino acids. Assay used: immunoSEQ multiplex PCR; TCRdb lists only in-frame clones, some missing. Seen here are under 150,000 clones, about 88% observed once, and the top ten hold roughly 9%. This clonotype was obtained from a man aged 18 to 30 in good health and CMV-seropositive. The chain has TRBV6-5 and TRBJ1-4, with a possible D match to TRBD1 (5 bases). Sequenced input: PBMCs. CDR3 nucleotides: TGTGCCAGCAGAAGGGGAATAGCCCCGGTTGAAAAACTGTTTTTT. It specifies CASRRGIAPVEKLFF.